The source of this T cell receptor beta chain is a study of blood T cells in healthy people across ages. The use of a sample-barcoded 5' primer and a J-beta primer mix characterized a second PCR of about 6 to 11 cycles. TCRdb reprocessed the 5' RACE reads via MiXCR and lists one record per CDR3 protein. Of 600,000 to 1,000,000 distinct CDR3 sequences listed, roughly 25% are singletons. Comments on this clonotype: Antigen unknown.

The CDR3 is made up of 14 amino acids. Germline trimming cut 7 bases from V and 6 bases from J; bases unmatched to any gene: 6. Germline V gene sequence: CDR1 SQVTM, CDR2 ANQGSEA. Study-wide results and caveats: Possibly confounding the expanded clonotype changes was the fact that donor CMV status was unknown.

The data were also submitted as part of a second study, on T cells of mothers and their children. From that report: Pairs that are related and pairs that are unrelated have TCR recombination output shaped similarly by thymic selection. Related mother-child pairs showed slightly higher but non-significant overlap than unrelated pairs.

Material: blood. This chain links TRBV29-1 with TRBJ1-4; 12 bases fit TRBD1. The clonotype originates from a boy between 5 and 17 years old in good health. The CDR3 is CSATGQGAYEKLFF. CDR3 bases: TGCAGCGCGACGGGACAGGGGGCCTATGAAAAACTGTTTTTT.